This T cell receptor (beta chain) was identified during a study of T cell repertoires in cytomegalovirus infection. Overall study context: Recently identified HLA-C-restricted CMV epitopes were among the peptides used. Shared public TCR beta signatures pointed to both CMV infection and a matching HLA type.

This clonotype was recorded a few times. Its antigen remains unidentified. The CDR3 consists of 15 residues. From germline, CDR1 is SGHVS and CDR2 FQNEAQ. J lost 6 bases, V lost 2 bases, and 7 bases had no gene match. General study points: CMV-specific TCR beta clonotypes restricted by HLA-C dominated the ex vivo response.

TCRdb analysed the reads with MiXCR anew, one entry per CDR3 protein. Here the sample spans around 58,000 distinct CDR3 sequences, 20% to 25% being singletons. This TCR was sampled from a human donor in good health (CMV status not recorded). Some clones in this sample may be carry-over from other donors' samples. The J gene is TRBJ2-5, the V gene TRBV7-8; 9 nucleotides line up with TRBD1. Sequenced here: CD8+ T cells from cultured PBMCs, sampled from culture after CMV antigen stimulation. This CDR3 reads CASSLTGQGSKTQYF. CDR3 coding DNA: TGTGCCAGCAGCTTAACCGGACAGGGGTCGAAGACCCAGTACTTC.